Below, 31 T cell receptor beta chains from the same sample are listed, as sequenced in a study of T cell responses to AZD1222 COVID-19 vaccine. Generated by immunoSEQ multiplex PCR, the TCRdb table keeps only in-frame clones and is missing some. The sample contains about 120,000 clones, more than 80% of which appear only once. Sequenced here: peripheral blood, sampled on day 0 of AZD1222 vaccination. Every receptor here comes from an adult in good health.

This chain uses TRBV3-1 (or the pseudogene TRBV3-2) with TRBJ2-1; D may be TRBD1 or TRBD2 (5 bases each). V was cut by 5 bases and J by 8 bases, with 22 bases left in between. This CDR3 is built from 16 residues. Germline V lookup: CDR1 LGHDT, CDR2 YNNKEL (reference sequence). This CDR3 is CASSAVRDPSADEQFF. CDR3 coding DNA: TGTGCCAGCAGCGCCGTCCGGGACCCGTCCGCGGATGAGCAGTTCTTC.

The rearrangement joins TRBV24-1 to TRBJ1-2, with 9 bases lining up with TRBD1. The CDR3 length is 13 residues. The germline CDR1 and CDR2 sequences are KGHDR and SFDVKD. Unmatched junction bases numbered 0, after V lost 4 bases and J lost 4 bases. The CDR3 here is CATSEGQGYGYTF. Written as DNA, the CDR3 is TGTGCCACCAGTGAGGGACAGGGCTATGGCTACACCTTC.

As for this clone: Additional DNA sequences in this sample encode the identical CDR3. This sequence joins TRBV2 and TRBJ1-5; D is undetermined. Deletions cut 6 bases from V and 0 bases from J, with 6 bases between. Germline loops: CDR1 SNHLY, CDR2 FYNNEI. The CDR3 contains 13 residues. CDR3 region: CASRRDSNQPQHF. In nucleotides, the CDR3 is TGTGCCAGCAGGAGAGATAGCAATCAGCCCCAGCATTTT.

The rearrangement links TRBV27 to TRBJ2-2; 10 bases map to TRBD2. The CDR3 is made up of 15 amino acids. The V gene end was trimmed by 1 base and the J gene end by 7 bases; junction bases not matched to a gene: 3. Looked up from germline, CDR1 is MNHEY and CDR2 is SMNVEV (reference sequence). In DNA, the CDR3 is TGTGCCAGCAGTTTATATCTAGCGGGAGACGGGGAGCTGTTTTTT. Translating it yields CASSLYLAGDGELFF.

V usage is TRBV6-1 and J usage is TRBJ2-7; no firm D call. Germline values: CDR1 MNHNS, CDR2 SASEGT. V shed 3 bases and J shed 5 bases, with 8 bases lying between them. This CDR3 spans 12 amino acids. The CDR3 here is CASSDRRNEQYF. CDR3 sequence (DNA): TGTGCCAGCAGTGACCGAAGGAACGAGCAGTACTTC.

Only one count was recorded for this clone. The chain uses TRBV27 and TRBJ2-2; 10 positions match TRBD2. The CDR3 has 18 residues. Germline CDR1 reads MNHEY; CDR2 reads SMNVEV (reference sequence). J lost 2 bases, V lost 5 bases, and 11 bases had no gene match. CDR3 region: CASSPPRVAGGNTGELFF. As DNA, the CDR3 is TGTGCCAGCAGTCCCCCCCGGGTAGCGGGGGGAAACACCGGGGAGCTGTTTTTT.

The chain couples TRBV7-8 to TRBJ1-5; unclear D gene. This CDR3 is built from 13 residues. V lost 4 bases, J lost 4 bases, and 8 bases lay in between. Germline lookup yields CDR1 SGHVS and CDR2 FQNEAQ. Written as DNA, the CDR3 is TGTGCCAGCAGCTCAATGGTTAATCAGCCCCAGCATTTT. Encoded protein: CASSSMVNQPQHF.

V usage is TRBV24-1 and J usage is TRBJ2-1, with 7 nucleotides matching TRBD2. Per the germline V gene, CDR1 is KGHDR and CDR2 is SFDVKD. The V gene end was trimmed by 3 bases and the J gene end by 4 bases; junction bases not matched to a gene: 8. The CDR3 totals 16 residues. This chain's CDR3 is CATSDPLGGGYNEQFF. As DNA, the CDR3 is TGTGCCACCAGTGATCCTTTGGGCGGGGGATACAATGAGCAGTTCTTC.

With respect to this clone: Other DNA sequences in the sample encode the same CDR3. J is TRBJ1-1 and V is TRBV2, with D unresolved. The CDR3 spans 13 residues. Between the trimmed V and J ends, which lost 4 bases and 1 base, there was a span of 7 bases. Looked up from germline, CDR1 is SNHLY and CDR2 is FYNNEI. CDR3 bases: TGTGCCAGCAGTGTTTGGGGGAACACTGAAGCTTTCTTT. Translated, it gives CASSVWGNTEAFF.

This clone was counted at least ten times. The chain carries TRBV7-8 and TRBJ1-1; TRBD1 might be the D (5 bases). Germline-derived CDR1 and CDR2 are SGHVS and FQNEAQ. This CDR3 is 14 amino acids long. Trimming left V 6 bases short and J 1 base short, with 12 bases between. The chain's CDR3 is CASRWTTGNTEAFF. In nucleotides, the CDR3 is TGTGCCAGCAGATGGACAACAGGGAACACTGAAGCTTTCTTT.

V and J are TRBV18 and TRBJ2-7, with no clear D. Germline assignment: CDR1 KGHSH and CDR2 LQKENI. The V gene lost 2 bases and the J gene lost 1 base, with 3 bases spanning the gap. The CDR3 runs to 12 residues. This CDR3 is CASSPDSYEQYF. CDR3 bases: TGTGCCAGCTCACCAGATTCCTACGAGCAGTACTTC.

This clone was detected once. CDR3 loop: CASSQDPGLGGPQTQYF. CDR3 nucleotide sequence: TGTGCCAGCAGCCAAGACCCGGGCCTTGGCGGGCCGCAGACCCAGTACTTC. The chain uses TRBV3-1 (or the pseudogene TRBV3-2) and TRBJ2-5; tentative D call: TRBD2 (5 bases). Germline values: CDR1 LGHDT, CDR2 YNNKEL (reference sequence). V lost 0 bases and J 6 bases, leaving 20 bases between the germline ends. The CDR3 runs 17 residues.

This chain links TRBV5-1 with TRBJ1-1; D call uncertain. Germline CDR1 reads SGHRS; CDR2 reads YFSETQ. This CDR3 comprises 13 residues. Trimming stripped 4 bases from V and 3 bases from J, with 10 bases between. CDR3 sequence: CASSTGRDTEAFF. CDR3 coding DNA: TGCGCCAGCAGCACGGGTAGGGACACTGAAGCTTTCTTT.

The rearrangement uses TRBV14 and TRBJ2-7, with D uncertain. V lost 4 bases and J 2 bases, leaving 15 bases between the germline ends. In germline, CDR1 is SGHDN, CDR2 FVKESK. The CDR3 spans 15 residues. The CDR3 protein is CASSPFDTVTYEQYF. CDR3 sequence (DNA): TGTGCCAGCAGCCCCTTTGACACCGTTACCTACGAGCAGTACTTC.

This CDR3 is CASRLRGGNTEAFF. CDR3 nucleotides: TGTGCCAGCAGGCTCCGGGGGGGAAACACTGAAGCTTTCTTT. This chain uses TRBV2 with TRBJ1-1, with D perhaps matching TRBD1 (5 bases). Between the trimmed V and J ends, which lost 6 bases and 2 bases, there was a span of 13 bases. Looked up from germline, CDR1 is SNHLY and CDR2 is FYNNEI. CDR3 length: 14 residues.

The CDR3 loop is CASSYFEGYTF. CDR3 DNA sequence: TGTGCCAGCAGCTATTTCGAAGGCTACACCTTC. The chain employs TRBV5-6 and TRBJ1-2; no definite D call. The CDR3 is made up of 11 amino acids. Deletions cut 3 bases from V and 8 bases from J, with 8 bases between. Germline V gene data show CDR1 as SGHDT and CDR2 as YYEEEE.

This chain links TRBV20-1 with TRBJ1-2; TRBD1 matches at 9 bases. Trimming at V came to 6 bases and at J to 8 bases, leaving 4 bases not matched to a gene. The V gene's germline CDR1 is DFQATT and CDR2 SNEGSKA (reference sequence). The CDR3 length is 11 residues. In DNA form, the CDR3 reads TGCAGTGCCAGTACAGGGGGCGGCTACACCTTC. This sequence encodes CSASTGGGYTF.

This clone was seen only once. The chain couples TRBV12-3 or TRBV12-4 to TRBJ2-1; D not certain. The length of the CDR3 is 11 residues. V gave up 4 bases and J gave up 6 bases, with 4 bases separating them. CDR3 loop: CASSWANEQFF. The CDR3 bases are TGTGCCAGCAGTTGGGCCAATGAGCAGTTCTTC.

This chain uses TRBV5-1 with TRBJ1-5, with TRBD1 matching over 9 bases. Germline V gene sequence: CDR1 SGHRS, CDR2 YFSETQ. The CDR3 contains 20 residues. The V and J ends lost 3 bases and 0 bases, in that order; junction bases with no gene match: 16. The chain's CDR3 is CASSSYRGPPDDNSNQPQHF. The CDR3 DNA reads as TGCGCCAGCAGCTCCTACAGGGGGCCCCCGGACGATAATAGCAATCAGCCCCAGCATTTT.

DNA of the CDR3: TGTGCCAGCAAAGGCACAGACTATGGCTACACCTTC. As protein: CASKGTDYGYTF. The chain employs TRBV2 and TRBJ1-2; D call uncertain. This CDR3 has 12 residues. CDR1 is SNHLY and CDR2 is FYNNEI in the germline V gene. The ends were cut back, 7 bases at V and 3 bases at J, with 9 bases in the middle.

The chain recombines TRBV15 with TRBJ1-5; tentatively, D is TRBD1 (5 bases). The germline CDR1 and CDR2 sequences are LNHNV and YYDKDF (reference sequence). This CDR3 has 15 residues. With 0 bases removed from V and 7 bases from J, the gap between germline ends came to 13 bases. The CDR3 spells CATSRDRTAGQPQHF. DNA of the CDR3: TGTGCCACCAGCAGAGATCGGACCGCAGGGCAGCCCCAGCATTTT.

J is TRBJ1-1 and V is TRBV5-1, with D maybe TRBD1 (6 bases). Germline lookup yields CDR1 SGHRS and CDR2 YFSETQ. The CDR3 runs 14 residues. Trimming removed 2 bases at V and 6 bases at J, with 14 bases between. The CDR3 sequence is CASSFAGARAEAFF. As DNA, the CDR3 is TGCGCCAGCAGCTTCGCGGGGGCCCGGGCTGAAGCTTTCTTT. The variable domain in full, completed from reference TRBV5-1 and TRBJ1-1, reads KAGVTQTPRYLIKTRGQQVTLSCSPISGHRSVSWYQQTPGQGLQFLFEYFSETQRNKGNFPGRFSGRQFSNSRSEMNVSTLELGDSALYLCASSFAGARAEAFFGQGTRLTVV.

V gene TRBV29-1 combines with J gene TRBJ2-7, with no clear D. Germline lookup yields CDR1 SQVTM and CDR2 ANQGSEA. The CDR3 runs to 11 residues. V was clipped by 4 bases and J by 0 bases, with 4 bases between them. CDR3 sequence (DNA): TGCAGCGTTGCAAGCTCCTACGAGCAGTACTTC. It translates to CSVASSYEQYF.

This clone was observed a handful of times. The chain links TRBV5-1 to TRBJ2-7, with TRBD2 matching over 9 bases. The length of the CDR3 is 14 residues. Germline V CDR1 and CDR2: SGHRS, YFSETQ. The ends lost 4 bases at V and 2 bases at J; junction bases unmatched: 4. The DNA of the CDR3 is TGCGCCAGCAGCGTGACTAGCGGTGCCTACGAGCAGTACTTC. Translated: CASSVTSGAYEQYF. Supplemented by reference TRBV5-1 and TRBJ2-7, the full variable domain reads KAGVTQTPRYLIKTRGQQVTLSCSPISGHRSVSWYQQTPGQGLQFLFEYFSETQRNKGNFPGRFSGRQFSNSRSEMNVSTLELGDSALYLCASSVTSGAYEQYFGPGTRLTVT.

The chain recombines TRBV10-3 with TRBJ2-1; no reliable D call. The length of the CDR3 is 13 residues. V was pared by 3 bases and J by 8 bases, with 11 bases between. Looked up from germline, CDR1 is ENHRY and CDR2 is SYGVKD. CDR3 DNA sequence: TGTGCCATCAGTGAAAGTGTGATTGATGAGCAGTTCTTC. The encoded protein is CAISESVIDEQFF.

The CDR3 nucleotides are TGTGCCAGCAGCGGACACTTACTTTACAATGAGCAGTTCTTC. It codes for CASSGHLLYNEQFF. The chain employs TRBV3-1 (or the pseudogene TRBV3-2) and TRBJ2-1; D is perhaps TRBD1 (5 bases). Per the germline V gene, CDR1 is LGHDT and CDR2 is YNNKEL (reference sequence). The CDR3 covers 14 residues. With 5 bases removed from V and 4 bases from J, the gap between germline ends came to 12 bases.

This clone has only one observation. V and J are TRBV3-1 (or the pseudogene TRBV3-2) and TRBJ1-5; D remains ambiguous. The CDR3 contains 13 residues. Per germline, CDR1 LGHDT and CDR2 YNNKEL (reference sequence). With 4 bases removed from V and 5 bases from J, the gap between germline ends came to 9 bases. CDR3 region: CASSPPGDQPQHF. The DNA of the CDR3 is TGTGCCAGCAGCCCCCCCGGGGATCAGCCCCAGCATTTT.

The chain employs TRBV5-4 and TRBJ2-1; no clear D. Germline-derived CDR1 and CDR2 are SGHNT and YYREEE (reference sequence). V dropped 4 bases and J dropped 1 base, with 12 bases sitting between them. This CDR3 spans 15 amino acids. The CDR3 protein is CASSPDLPSYNEQFF. In DNA, the CDR3 is TGTGCCAGCAGCCCGGACCTTCCTTCCTACAATGAGCAGTTCTTC.

The chain has TRBV2 and TRBJ1-3, with 8 positions matching TRBD1. The V segment lost 6 bases and the J segment 12 bases; nucleotides outside the gene matches: 10. From germline, CDR1 is SNHLY and CDR2 FYNNEI. The length of the CDR3 is 13 residues. The CDR3 spells CASRADREKGIYF. The CDR3 coding sequence is TGTGCCAGCAGGGCGGACAGGGAGAAGGGCATATATTTT.

The chain joins TRBV10-3 to TRBJ2-3; TRBD2 agrees at 7 bases. The CDR3 is made up of 14 amino acids. CDR1 ENHRY and CDR2 SYGVKD come from the germline V gene. With V trimmed by 11 bases and J by 3 bases, 11 bases remained unmatched. The CDR3, as DNA: TGTGCCCATTCGCGGGAGTACGGGACAGATACGCAGTATTTT. This translates into CAHSREYGTDTQYF.

This chain connects TRBV18 to TRBJ2-7; 8 nucleotides align to TRBD1. In germline, CDR1 is KGHSH, CDR2 LQKENI. This CDR3 has 15 amino acids. Losses at the gene ends were 2 bases for V and 5 bases for J; bases not matched to a gene: 8. The DNA of the CDR3 is TGTGCCAGCTCACCAACAGGGGGAGGTGGGAACGAGCAGTACTTC. The encoded protein is CASSPTGGGGNEQYF.